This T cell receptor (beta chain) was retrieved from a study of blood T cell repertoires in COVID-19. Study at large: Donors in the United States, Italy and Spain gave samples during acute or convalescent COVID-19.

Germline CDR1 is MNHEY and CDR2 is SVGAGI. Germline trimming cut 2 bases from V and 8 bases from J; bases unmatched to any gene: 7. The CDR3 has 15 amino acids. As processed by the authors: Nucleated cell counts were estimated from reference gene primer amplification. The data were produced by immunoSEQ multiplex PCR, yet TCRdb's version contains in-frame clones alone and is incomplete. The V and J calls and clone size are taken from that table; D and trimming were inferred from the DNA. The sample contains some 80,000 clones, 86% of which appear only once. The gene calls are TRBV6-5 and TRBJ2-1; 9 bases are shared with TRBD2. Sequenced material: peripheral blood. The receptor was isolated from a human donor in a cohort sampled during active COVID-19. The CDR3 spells CASSYLAGGPYEQFF. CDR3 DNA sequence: TGTGCCAGCAGTTACCTTGCGGGAGGGCCTTATGAGCAGTTCTTC.